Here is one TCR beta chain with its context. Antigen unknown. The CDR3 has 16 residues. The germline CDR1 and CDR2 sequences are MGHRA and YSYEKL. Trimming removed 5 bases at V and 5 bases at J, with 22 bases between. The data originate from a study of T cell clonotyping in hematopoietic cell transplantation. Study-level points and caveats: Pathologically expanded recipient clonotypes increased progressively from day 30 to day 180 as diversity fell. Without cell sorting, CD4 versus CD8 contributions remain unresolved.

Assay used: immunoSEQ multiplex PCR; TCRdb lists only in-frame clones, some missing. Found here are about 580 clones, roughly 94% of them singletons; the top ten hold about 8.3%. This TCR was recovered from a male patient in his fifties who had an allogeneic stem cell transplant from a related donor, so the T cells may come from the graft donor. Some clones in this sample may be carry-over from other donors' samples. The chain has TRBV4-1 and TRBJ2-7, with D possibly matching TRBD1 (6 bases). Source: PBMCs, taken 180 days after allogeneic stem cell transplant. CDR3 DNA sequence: TGCGCCAGCAGCGCTGCTCGCGGTCAGGGGAACCACGAGCAGTACTTC. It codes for CASSAARGQGNHEQYF.